These 7 T cell receptor beta chains originate from one sample sequenced in a study of somatic mutations in cytotoxic T cells in rheumatoid arthritis. The repertoire was sequenced with immunoSEQ multiplex PCR; TCRdb's copy has only in-frame clones and lacks some. This table has thousands of clones, approximately 72% appearing once. The sample consisted of CD8+ T cells sorted from blood. These receptors came from a woman aged 60 to 75 in good health.

Only one count was recorded for this clone. This chain joins TRBV5-6 and TRBJ2-5; no firm D call. CDR1 and CDR2 from the germline V gene are SGHDT and YYEEEE. The CDR3 extends over 15 amino acids. Deletions cut 0 bases from V and 0 bases from J, with 9 bases between. In nucleotides, the CDR3 is TGTGCCAGCAGCTTGGCCTTGAGAGACCAAGAGACCCAGTACTTC. Its translation is CASSLALRDQETQYF.

The chain couples TRBV5-6 to TRBJ2-7; D perhaps matches TRBD1 (5 bases). Trimming stripped 6 bases from V and 3 bases from J, with 16 bases between. The CDR3 consists of 14 residues. Germline-derived CDR1 and CDR2 are SGHDT and YYEEEE. CDR3 bases: TGTGCCAGCACCACATTCGCAGGGAACTACGAGCAGTACTTC. This codes for CASTTFAGNYEQYF. Filled out from reference TRBV5-6 and TRBJ2-7, the complete variable domain reads DAGVTQSPTHLIKTRGQQVTLRCSPKSGHDTVSWYQQALGQGPQFIFQYYEEEERQRGNFPDRFSGHQFPNYSSELNVNALLLGDSALYLCASTTFAGNYEQYFGPGTRLTVT.

This clone was observed a handful of times. The chain employs TRBV6-5 and TRBJ2-7; TRBD2 aligns across 8 bases. Per germline, CDR1 MNHEY and CDR2 SVGAGI. V shed 4 bases and J 6 bases; nucleotides not matched to a gene: 11. The CDR3 extends over 15 amino acids. CDR3 coding DNA: TGTGCCAGCAGTTCCGAAGCGGGACTAGTCAGCGAGCAGTACTTC. Its translation: CASSSEAGLVSEQYF.

This chain joins TRBV5-5 and TRBJ1-1, with a weak D call TRBD1 (6 bases). Germline V lookup: CDR1 SGHKS, CDR2 YYEKEE (reference sequence). The CDR3 is 14 amino acids. Between the trimmed V and J ends, which lost 2 bases and 2 bases, there was a span of 10 bases. The CDR3 loop is CASSFGTPNTEAFF. The CDR3 bases are TGTGCCAGCAGCTTCGGGACACCCAACACTGAAGCTTTCTTT.

This chain uses TRBV5-1 with TRBJ2-7; 9 nucleotides agree with TRBD1. Germline CDR1 SGHRS, CDR2 YFSETQ. The CDR3 extends over 13 amino acids. J was trimmed by 6 bases and V by 4 bases; bases with no gene match: 5. The CDR3 bases are TGCGCCAGCAGCCCATGGACAGGGGCCGAGCAGTACTTC. Protein: CASSPWTGAEQYF. Combining the CDR3 with reference TRBV5-1 and TRBJ2-7 gives the whole variable domain KAGVTQTPRYLIKTRGQQVTLSCSPISGHRSVSWYQQTPGQGLQFLFEYFSETQRNKGNFPGRFSGRQFSNSRSEMNVSTLELGDSALYLCASSPWTGAEQYFGPGTRLTVT.

CDR3 DNA: TGTGCCAGCACCGACAGCTCTGGAAACACCATATATTTT. The encoded protein is CASTDSSGNTIYF. This chain connects TRBV2 to TRBJ1-3, with D tentatively TRBD1 (5 bases). Looked up from germline, CDR1 is SNHLY and CDR2 is FYNNEI. The CDR3 contains 13 residues. Trimming removed 7 bases at V and 0 bases at J, with 7 bases between.

The chain recombines TRBV6-5 with TRBJ2-1; D is unresolved. The CDR3 runs to 15 residues. Germline V CDR1 and CDR2: MNHEY, SVGAGI. The germline V and J ends were trimmed by 4 bases and 1 base, with 11 bases remaining between them. CDR3 sequence: CASSSDLISYNEQFF. CDR3 DNA: TGTGCCAGCAGTTCAGATTTAATTTCCTACAATGAGCAGTTCTTC.